The present T cell receptor beta chain was sequenced within a study of blood T cells in healthy people across ages. The study, taken as a whole, reports: The unknown donor CMV status may have confounded expanded clonotype changes.

The use of a sample-barcoded 5' primer and a J-beta primer mix characterized a second PCR of 7 to 11 cycles. TCRdb re-called the 5' RACE reads with MiXCR, one entry per CDR3 protein. The profile shows 650,000 to 950,000 distinct CDR3 sequences, about 42% of them singletons. To note about this clonotype: Its antigen is still unknown.

CDR1 is GTSNPN and CDR2 is SVGIG in the germline V gene (reference sequence). Trimming took 4 bases from V and 0 from J, leaving 7 bases between them. The CDR3 has 12 amino acids. This clonotype originated in a man in his fifties or sixties in good health. Sequencing was done on a sample of blood. V usage is TRBV30 and J usage is TRBJ2-7, with D unclear. CDR3: CAWMRSSYEQYF. The CDR3 nucleotides read TGTGCCTGGATGAGGAGCTCCTACGAGCAGTACTTC.